This T cell receptor beta chain was captured in a study of T cells in localized non-small cell lung cancer. General study findings and limits: The highest T cell clonality was in uninvolved adjacent lung, above tumor. It remains possible that heterogeneity exists, since only one tumor region was sequenced.

Worth noting for this clone: What it binds is unknown.

The germline V and J ends were trimmed by 2 bases and 4 bases, with 2 bases remaining between them. The CDR3 sequence is 11 residues long. Germline CDR1 reads WNHNN; CDR2 reads SYGVQD (reference sequence). Clones were sequenced by immunoSEQ multiplex PCR, and TCRdb holds only the in-frame ones, with some missing. The data show 32,000 or so clones, roughly 90% seen once. The gene calls are TRBV10-1 and TRBJ1-1; D is unclear. The receptor comes from a man aged 40-75 years with stage I lung adenocarcinoma. Source: peripheral blood, taken before any cancer treatment. CDR3: CASSEGTEAFF. CDR3 bases: TGCGCCAGCAGTGAGGGCACTGAAGCTTTCTTT.